This paragraph covers one T cell receptor (beta chain) sequence. The antigen remains unidentified. CDR3 size: 10 residues. Germline V gene data show CDR1 as SQVTM and CDR2 as ANQGSEA. V lost 4 bases, J lost 4 bases, and 4 bases lay in between. These data belong to a study of identical twins' blood T cells. TCRdb re-called the 5' RACE reads through MiXCR, storing one row per CDR3 protein. This table has 350,000 to 450,000 distinct CDR3 sequences, 28% appearing once. Notes on the study in general: Twin similarity might stem from environmental factors, not only genetics.

The specimen sequenced was PBMCs. The chain employs TRBV29-1 and TRBJ1-1; no definite D call. The receptor was derived from a woman aged 18-49 years in good health. The CDR3 region has the DNA TGCAGCGTTGGGGTCACTGAAGCTTTCTTT. Its translation is CSVGVTEAFF.